This is a list of T cell receptor beta chains from one sample in a study of blood T cell repertoires in COVID-19. The assay was immunoSEQ multiplex PCR, and TCRdb's table has in-frame clones only and misses some. The sample consists of more than 140,000 clones, roughly 88% of them appearing once. The specimen was peripheral blood. The receptors shown here come from a woman in her sixties with acute or convalescent COVID-19. Both conserved end residues are part of each CDR3. The order of the fields is V gene, D gene, clone size, J gene, CDR3 DNA, CDR3 protein. The D gene is left open where the match is weak. Clone size appears in some rows only: once, few, many, or a class for an expanded clone.

V gene: TRBV5-1; D gene: TRBD1; clone size: .; J gene: TRBJ1-2; CDR3 DNA: TGCGCCAGCAGCCCCGGGACAGGGGGGACCAGTAACTATGGCTACACCTTC; CDR3 protein: CASSPGTGGTSNYGYTF
V gene: TRBV5-1; D gene: TRBD1; clone size: .; J gene: TRBJ1-1; CDR3 DNA: TGCGCCAGCAGCCTCGGGACAGCGAACACTGAAGCTTTCTTT; CDR3 protein: CASSLGTANTEAFF
V gene: TRBV3-1/TRBV3-2; D gene: .; clone size: .; J gene: TRBJ1-6; CDR3 DNA: TGTGCCAGCAGCCGCCAGGACAGCTATAATTCACCCCTCCACTTT; CDR3 protein: CASSRQDSYNSPLHF
V gene: TRBV18; D gene: .; clone size: .; J gene: TRBJ2-7; CDR3 DNA: TGTGCCAGCTCACCGGACAGCTCCTACGAGCAGTACTTC; CDR3 protein: CASSPDSSYEQYF
V gene: TRBV18; D gene: .; clone size: .; J gene: TRBJ2-3; CDR3 DNA: TGTGCCAGCTCACGACTAGTCGCAGATACGCAGTATTTT; CDR3 protein: CASSRLVADTQYF
V gene: TRBV5-4; D gene: .; clone size: .; J gene: TRBJ1-6; CDR3 DNA: TGTGCCAGCAGCTTGATGTTGGACACCGTCTATAATTCACCCCTCCACTTT; CDR3 protein: CASSLMLDTVYNSPLHF
V gene: TRBV11-2; D gene: TRBD2; clone size: .; J gene: TRBJ2-1; CDR3 DNA: TGTGCCAGCAGCTACCGGGAGGCGTACAATGAGCAGTTCTTC; CDR3 protein: CASSYREAYNEQFF
V gene: TRBV4-2; D gene: TRBD2; clone size: .; J gene: TRBJ2-2; CDR3 DNA: TGTGCCAGCAGCCAAGATCTCGCGGGGGGGCCTCACGGGGAGCTGTTTTTT; CDR3 protein: CASSQDLAGGPHGELFF
V gene: TRBV21-1; D gene: .; clone size: .; J gene: TRBJ1-2; CDR3 DNA: TGTGCCAGCAGCACCGCAGGGGCAGGATCCGGCTACACCTTC; CDR3 protein: CASSTAGAGSGYTF
V gene: TRBV7-2; D gene: .; clone size: .; J gene: TRBJ1-2; CDR3 DNA: TGTGCCAGCAGCGCGGGGGGGTGGTATGGCTACACCTTC; CDR3 protein: CASSAGGWYGYTF
V gene: TRBV10-3; D gene: .; clone size: once; J gene: TRBJ1-1; CDR3 DNA: TGTGCCATCAGTAGACAGAACACTGAAGCTTTCTTT; CDR3 protein: CAISRQNTEAFF
V gene: TRBV18; D gene: .; clone size: .; J gene: TRBJ1-2; CDR3 DNA: TGTGCCAGCATCCGGGTGGGGCAAGGCTACACCTTC; CDR3 protein: CASIRVGQGYTF
V gene: TRBV28; D gene: .; clone size: once; J gene: TRBJ1-2; CDR3 DNA: TGTGCCAGCAGTTTACCTAATACAGCAAACTATGGCTACACCTTC; CDR3 protein: CASSLPNTANYGYTF
V gene: TRBV4-1; D gene: .; clone size: .; J gene: TRBJ1-2; CDR3 DNA: TGCGCCAGCAGCCAAGAGTTTGGGGGGAGCATCTATGGCTACACCTTC; CDR3 protein: CASSQEFGGSIYGYTF
V gene: TRBV27; D gene: TRBD1; clone size: .; J gene: TRBJ2-1; CDR3 DNA: TGTGCCAGCAGTATGACGAGGACAGGGAGCTCCTACAATGAGCAGTTCTTC; CDR3 protein: CASSMTRTGSSYNEQFF
V gene: TRBV6-2/TRBV6-3; D gene: .; clone size: few; J gene: TRBJ2-1; CDR3 DNA: TGTGCCAGCAGCCCCGCGGGCCAGTACAATGAGCAGTTCTTC; CDR3 protein: CASSPAGQYNEQFF
V gene: TRBV6-5; D gene: .; clone size: .; J gene: TRBJ2-2; CDR3 DNA: TGTGCCTCCCTCCGGGGGGCGAGAGTTACCGGGGAGCTGTTTTTT; CDR3 protein: CASLRGARVTGELFF
V gene: TRBV3-1/TRBV3-2; D gene: .; clone size: .; J gene: TRBJ1-2; CDR3 DNA: TGTGCCAGCAGCCCATCCCCAGGGGCCGGAGATAACTATGGCTACACCTTC; CDR3 protein: CASSPSPGAGDNYGYTF
V gene: TRBV28; D gene: .; clone size: .; J gene: TRBJ2-2; CDR3 DNA: TGTGCCAGCAGCGGGACTTCCGGGGAGCTGTTTTTT; CDR3 protein: CASSGTSGELFF
V gene: TRBV10-3; D gene: TRBD1; clone size: .; J gene: TRBJ1-4; CDR3 DNA: TGTGCCATCAGTGGGGGGACAGGGGAAAAACTGTTTTTT; CDR3 protein: CAISGGTGEKLFF
V gene: TRBV5-6; D gene: .; clone size: .; J gene: TRBJ1-1; CDR3 DNA: TGTGCCAGCAGCTTGGCGGTGAACACTGAAGCTTTCTTT; CDR3 protein: CASSLAVNTEAFF
V gene: TRBV30; D gene: .; clone size: .; J gene: TRBJ1-2; CDR3 DNA: TGTGCCTGGAGCACAACCAACTATGGCTACACCTTC; CDR3 protein: CAWSTTNYGYTF
V gene: TRBV28; D gene: TRBD1; clone size: few; J gene: TRBJ1-1; CDR3 DNA: TGTGCCAGCAGTCCGATGACAGGGGGAATAAACACTGAAGCTTTCTTT; CDR3 protein: CASSPMTGGINTEAFF
V gene: TRBV19; D gene: .; clone size: .; J gene: TRBJ1-1; CDR3 DNA: TGTGCCAGTAGTATTAACAGACCAAACACTGAAGCTTTCTTT; CDR3 protein: CASSINRPNTEAFF
V gene: TRBV7-3; D gene: TRBD1; clone size: .; J gene: TRBJ2-5; CDR3 DNA: TGTGCCAGCAGCCTAGCTTGGACAGGGTCAGAGACCCAGTACTTC; CDR3 protein: CASSLAWTGSETQYF
V gene: TRBV19; D gene: TRBD1; clone size: .; J gene: TRBJ1-2; CDR3 DNA: TGTGCCAGTAGAAAGAAGACAGGGGGCATTGATGGCTACACCTTC; CDR3 protein: CASRKKTGGIDGYTF
V gene: TRBV5-1; D gene: TRBD1; clone size: .; J gene: TRBJ2-7; CDR3 DNA: TGCGCCAGCAGCTTGGGTCCCTGGGACAGGGGGACGACCTACGAGCAGTACTTC; CDR3 protein: CASSLGPWDRGTTYEQYF
V gene: TRBV7-3; D gene: TRBD1; clone size: .; J gene: TRBJ1-6; CDR3 DNA: TGTGCCAGCAGCTCGAGTCGACAGGGGAAAAGGAATTCACCCCTCCACTTT; CDR3 protein: CASSSSRQGKRNSPLHF
V gene: TRBV11-1; D gene: TRBD1; clone size: .; J gene: TRBJ1-1; CDR3 DNA: TGTGCCAGCAGCCCCAGGGGGCGCGGATTTGGGACTGAAGCTTTCTTT; CDR3 protein: CASSPRGRGFGTEAFF
V gene: TRBV30; D gene: .; clone size: .; J gene: TRBJ2-1; CDR3 DNA: TGTGCCTGGAGGCTGGGAGGATCTTCCTACAATGAGCAGTTCTTC; CDR3 protein: CAWRLGGSSYNEQFF
V gene: TRBV4-1; D gene: TRBD2; clone size: .; J gene: TRBJ2-3; CDR3 DNA: TGCGCCAGCAGCCAACAGACTAGCGGGGCAACAGATACGCAGTATTTT; CDR3 protein: CASSQQTSGATDTQYF
V gene: TRBV6-2/TRBV6-3; D gene: TRBD2; clone size: once; J gene: TRBJ2-1; CDR3 DNA: TGTGCCAGCAGTTACTCGATAGGACTAGCGGGGAACAATGAGCAGTTCTTC; CDR3 protein: CASSYSIGLAGNNEQFF
V gene: TRBV9; D gene: TRBD1; clone size: .; J gene: TRBJ1-2; CDR3 DNA: TGTGCCAGCAGCGTAGCTGAGACAGGGGTACACTATGGCTACACCTTC; CDR3 protein: CASSVAETGVHYGYTF
V gene: TRBV4-2; D gene: TRBD1; clone size: .; J gene: TRBJ2-5; CDR3 DNA: TGTGCCAGCAGCCAAAATGGACAGGGGGAGACCCAGTACTTC; CDR3 protein: CASSQNGQGETQYF
V gene: TRBV18; D gene: TRBD1; clone size: .; J gene: TRBJ1-6; CDR3 DNA: TGTGCCAGCTCATTCGGACAGGGGAGTAATTCACCCCTCCACTTT; CDR3 protein: CASSFGQGSNSPLHF
V gene: TRBV5-1; D gene: TRBD2; clone size: .; J gene: TRBJ2-3; CDR3 DNA: TGCGCCAGCAGCTGGGGACTAGCGGGGACAACAGATACGCAGTATTTT; CDR3 protein: CASSWGLAGTTDTQYF
V gene: TRBV9; D gene: TRBD1; clone size: .; J gene: TRBJ1-5; CDR3 DNA: TGTGCCAGCAGCGTGGCGGGACAGGGAGAGCCCCAGCATTTT; CDR3 protein: CASSVAGQGEPQHF
V gene: TRBV7-2; D gene: TRBD2; clone size: once; J gene: TRBJ2-1; CDR3 DNA: TGTGCCAGCAGCTTTGGCGGGGGGGGATACAATGAGCAGTTCTTC; CDR3 protein: CASSFGGGGYNEQFF